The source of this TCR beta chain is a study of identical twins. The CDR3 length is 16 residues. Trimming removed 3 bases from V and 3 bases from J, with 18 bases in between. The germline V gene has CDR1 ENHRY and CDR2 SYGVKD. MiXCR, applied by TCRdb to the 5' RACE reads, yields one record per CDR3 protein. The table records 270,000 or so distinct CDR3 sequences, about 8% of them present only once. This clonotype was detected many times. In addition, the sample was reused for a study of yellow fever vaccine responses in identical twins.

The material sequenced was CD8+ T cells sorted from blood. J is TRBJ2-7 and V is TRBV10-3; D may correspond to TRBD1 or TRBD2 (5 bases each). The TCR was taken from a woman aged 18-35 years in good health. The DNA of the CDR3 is TGTGCCATCAGTGAAGGGTGGGACGGAGGTCACTACGAGCAGTACTTC. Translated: CAISEGWDGGHYEQYF.